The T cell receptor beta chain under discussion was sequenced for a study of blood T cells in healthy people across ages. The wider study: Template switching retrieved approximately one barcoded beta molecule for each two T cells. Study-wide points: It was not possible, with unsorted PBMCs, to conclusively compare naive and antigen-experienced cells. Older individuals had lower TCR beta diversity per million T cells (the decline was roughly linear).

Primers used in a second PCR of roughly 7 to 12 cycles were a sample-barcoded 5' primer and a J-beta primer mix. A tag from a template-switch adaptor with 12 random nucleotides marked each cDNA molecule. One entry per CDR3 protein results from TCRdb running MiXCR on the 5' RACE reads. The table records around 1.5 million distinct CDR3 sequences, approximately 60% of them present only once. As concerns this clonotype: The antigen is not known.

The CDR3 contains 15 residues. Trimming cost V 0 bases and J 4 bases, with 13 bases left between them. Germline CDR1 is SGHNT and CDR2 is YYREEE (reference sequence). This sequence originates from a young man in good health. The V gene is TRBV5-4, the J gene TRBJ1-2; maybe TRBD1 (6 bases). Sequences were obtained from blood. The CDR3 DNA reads TGTGCCAGCAGCTTGGGGATCGGACAGACCTATGGCTACACCTTC. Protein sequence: CASSLGIGQTYGYTF.